This T cell receptor (beta chain) was documented in a study of control samples from healthy donors and cancer patients. Here immunoSEQ multiplex PCR was the method, and the copy in TCRdb shows in-frame clones only, minus some. The table has about 44,000 clones, approximately 87% seen once; the top ten hold more than 8.5%. The material sequenced was PBMCs. This receptor was obtained from a woman aged 55-70 years with lung cancer.

As DNA, the CDR3 is TGCGCCAGCAGCCAAGTACGGGGGGAGACCCAGTACTTC. It encodes CASSQVRGETQYF. The chain carries TRBV4-3 and TRBJ2-5, with a tentative D call TRBD2 (6 bases). The CDR3 sequence is 13 residues long. CDR1 LGHNA and CDR2 YSLEER come from the germline V gene. With 1 base removed from V and 5 bases from J, the gap between germline ends came to 8 bases.